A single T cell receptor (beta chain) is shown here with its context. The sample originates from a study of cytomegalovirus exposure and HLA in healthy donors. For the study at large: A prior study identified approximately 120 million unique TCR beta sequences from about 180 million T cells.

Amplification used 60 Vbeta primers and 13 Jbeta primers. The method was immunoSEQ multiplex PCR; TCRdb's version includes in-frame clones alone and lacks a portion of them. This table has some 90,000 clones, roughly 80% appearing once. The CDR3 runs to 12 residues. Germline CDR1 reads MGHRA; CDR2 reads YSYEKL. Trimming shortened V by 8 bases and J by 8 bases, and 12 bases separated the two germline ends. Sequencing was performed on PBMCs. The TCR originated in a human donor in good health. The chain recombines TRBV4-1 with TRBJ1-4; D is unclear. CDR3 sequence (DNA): TGCGCCAGCCGGGGAGAGGCAGAAAAACTGTTTTTT. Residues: CASRGEAEKLFF.